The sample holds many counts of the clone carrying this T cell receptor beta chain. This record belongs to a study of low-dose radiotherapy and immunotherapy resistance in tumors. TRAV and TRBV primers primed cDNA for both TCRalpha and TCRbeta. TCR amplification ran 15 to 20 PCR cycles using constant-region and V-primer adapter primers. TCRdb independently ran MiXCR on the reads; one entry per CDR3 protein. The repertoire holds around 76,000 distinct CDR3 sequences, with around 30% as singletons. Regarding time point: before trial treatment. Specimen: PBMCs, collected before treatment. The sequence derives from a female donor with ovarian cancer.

The CDR3 protein is CASSKVGGVTADTQYF. The CDR3 DNA sequence: TGTGCCAGCAGCAAAGTTGGGGGTGTAACGGCAGATACGCAGTATTTT. The genes are TRBV21-1 and TRBJ2-3; the table calls TRBD1, which could not be checked here. TRBV21-1 is recorded as a pseudogene. This CDR3 spans 16 amino acids.